The T cell receptor (beta chain) described here comes from a study of cytomegalovirus exposure and HLA in healthy donors (dated by TCRdb to the late 2010s). About the study as a whole: An earlier analysis of under 600 of the donors reported roughly 270 Gb of sequence data and roughly 100 million unique TCR beta sequences from 150 million to 200 million T cells. Approximately 310 gigabases of sequencing data and 70 million to 85 million unique TCR sequences were included in an early release covering 500 to 750 HLA-typed donors. Of the 300 to 500 genotyped donors, roughly 80% were placed in the genetic ancestry cluster associated with self-reported Caucasian donors. The study aimed to test whether cataloging public T cell receptors could reveal signatures of past pathogen exposure. Using immunosequencing, the study profiled T cell repertoires from 640 or so subjects and related those repertoires to cytomegalovirus serostatus. In addition to the first cohort of 666 subjects, a separate validation cohort of 120 different subjects was used. To predict cytomegalovirus infection status, the study combined high-throughput TCR immunosequencing, statistical association of individual TCRs with disease status, and machine learning. A later analysis re-examined previously published TCR beta repertoires from 610 or so donors and added high-resolution HLA genotyping to investigate patterns of TCR occurrence. Rather than drawing on any new phenotypic data, the later analysis identified candidate immune exposures from TCR beta sequences and the way those sequences occurred across donors. An earlier analysis of about 600 of the donors used high-throughput TCR beta sequencing to judge whether each TCR beta V gene segment behaved as functional or pseudogenic. Donor age, sex, ethnicity and CMV serostatus were compiled alongside the repertoire data. In a later genetic analysis, genome-wide SNP genotypes for about three fifths of the roughly 670 donors were used, and that subset was treated as a discovery cohort. Every discovery cohort repertoire had been produced on one sequencing platform. HLA typing covered class I and class II loci at four-digit resolution. Typing coverage varied by locus: 629-630 donors for A, B, C, DRB1 and DQB1; roughly 510 for DQA1; approximately 570 for DPA1; under 490 for DPB1. Several DR-DQ haplotypes were handled as single units for association and clustering because linkage in the cohort was strong. On average, roughly 250,000 unique TCR beta nucleotide sequences were sequenced per donor among fewer than 500 genotyped donors of the cohort, with 15% to 20% of those sequences being non-productive.

Libraries were built with the immunoSEQ multiplex PCR assay. A mixture of 60 forward primers for TCR Vbeta segments and 13 reverse primers for TCR Jbeta segments was used in the multiplex PCR. A multiplex PCR assay on genomic DNA amplified the CDR3 region of rearranged TCR beta genes. The amplified TCR beta libraries were sequenced on the Illumina HiSeq System as 87-base-pair reads. The authors' pipeline ran thus. A later analysis counted approximately 84 million unique TCR beta chains across the approximately 700 repertoires, and roughly 9.9 million of these chains were shared by at least two donors. A nearest-neighbor algorithm error-corrected the raw reads and collapsed the reads into unique sequences, merging closely related sequences to remove PCR and sequencing errors. CDR3 sequences were aligned to IMGT reference sequences to assign V, D and J gene segments. For a sequence to be retained, a match of at least six nucleotides to both a V gene segment and a J gene segment was required. A rearrangement counted as productive if the CDR3 had no stop codons and remained in frame with V and J, and every other rearrangement counted as non-productive. CDR3 was defined by IMGT convention, running from the second conserved V-encoded cysteine to the conserved J-encoded phenylalanine. Sequences without an unambiguous match to a single V gene segment were excluded from the earlier analysis of 450 to 650 of the donors. In an earlier analysis of a few hundred of the donors, V segments were called functional above 56.7% productive rearrangements and were called segregating when the between-donor standard deviation exceeded 5%. A statistical classification framework was built to diagnose cytomegalovirus status from the catalog of TCR beta chain sequences. In a later analysis, TCR nucleotide sequences were compared against IMGT/GENE-DB human TR gene sequences so that V and J genes could be assigned. In a later analysis, CDR3 sequences and most-parsimonious VDJ recombination scenarios were assigned using the TCRdist pipeline. In a later analysis, each TCR beta chain was defined by its CDR3 amino acid sequence together with its V-gene family, and reads without a unique V-gene family were excluded. As a way to deal with suspected cross-contamination and a sequencing artifact, a later analysis dropped nearly 600 nucleotide sequences that were highly shared and had low generation probability. A later analysis calculated a clonal expansion index for each public chain from normalized within-repertoire ranks of inferred template counts. A later analysis computed generation probabilities with a VDJ recombination model fitted to out-of-frame rearrangements, and checked the results against IGoR. A later analysis scored TCR-TCR, TCR-HLA and TCR-CMV co-occurrence with hypergeometric tests, applying a repertoire-size bias correction to TCR pairs. To estimate false discovery rates, a later analysis permuted the HLA or CMV assignments 20 times. A later analysis grouped co-occurring TCRs with DBSCAN, adding TCRdist sequence similarity when clustering within HLA-allele-positive subsets. Repertoires with fewer than 30,000 or more than 120,000 public chains, plus five repertoires with anomalous nucleotide sharing, were excluded from co-occurrence clustering. Not all clones reach the TCRdb copy of this immuneACCESS table, which keeps in-frame sequences only. Checked studies attribute under half of the gap to unresolved V genes and leave the rest unexplained. Clone size and V and J calls were adopted from that table, with D and trimming inferred from the DNA. Here the sample has around 180,000 clones; roughly 70% occur a single time. In total, the top ten clones hold roughly 1.6% of the sample.

V is clipped by 4 bases and J by 4 bases, and the sequence between their germline boundaries is 11 bases long. The germline V gene supplies CDR1 SGHRS and CDR2 YFSETQ. CDR3 length: 14 amino acids, cysteine to phenylalanine. The DNA shown is the 42-base CDR3, in frame from base 1. This clone was detected only a few times. What antigen it recognizes has not been identified. Per-base qualities were not stored, and no clone one base away is much larger. The cohort consisted of approximately 690 healthy bone marrow donors. Cohort members were all nominally healthy when sampled, although unrecorded immune exposures were likely present. The donor tested CMV seronegative and was one of the 352 seronegative cohort members. Every donor gave a peripheral blood sample, and the peripheral blood mononuclear cells from that sample were used for TCR beta sequencing. Genomic DNA extraction from the blood cell samples was performed with the Qiagen DNeasy Blood Extraction Kit.

Study-wide findings and limitations: In a later analysis, most CMV-associated TCR beta chains were found to appear HLA-restricted, with HLA associations seemingly driven largely by CMV exposure. The earlier analysis of around 600 of the donors excluded approximately 17 rarely observed V segments, including chromosome 9 orphons, because counts were too low. Compared with equally common non-associated chains, HLA-associated TCR beta chains in a later analysis were more clonally expanded and had lower generation probabilities. In a later genetic analysis, a missense DCLRE1C variant was associated with V-gene and J-gene trimming of TCR beta chains, and the association was replicated in an independent cohort. According to a later genetic analysis, donors in an Asian-associated ancestry cluster had fewer N-insertions in productive TCRs than the approximately 650-donor mean. In vitro tests confirmed that a few of the cytomegalovirus-associated TCR beta chains recognize cytomegalovirus antigens. An earlier analysis of some 560 of the donors showed that most TCR beta V segments appeared in productive rearrangements either about 87% or about 30% of the time, which broadly matched IMGT annotations. Across donors, most TCR sequences were observed very rarely, whereas some public TCRs were present in many individuals. According to a later analysis, TCR association rates differed among HLA loci, with DRB1 alleles showing the most associated TCRs and HLA-C alleles showing the fewest. In this cohort, only TCR beta chains were sequenced, and detectable features were limited by the absence of alpha or paired-chain data. Because the 87-base-pair reads could not distinguish some IMGT-functional V segments, including TRBV6-2 and TRBV6-3, those segments were excluded. A cluster of highly shared sequence variants was judged likely to represent a technical artifact of the sequencing pipeline. A further reported finding was that TCR beta sequences accurately predicted the HLA-A and HLA-B alleles for most subjects in the first cohort. The study gave a list of under 200 TCR beta chains associated with cytomegalovirus. The classifier was reported to diagnose cytomegalovirus status with high specificity and sensitivity in both the original and validation cohorts. Because HLA typing was missing for some donors at each locus, association tests included only the typed subset. Linkage disequilibrium might explain the correlated functional status among segregating V segments, but an unknown experimental factor could not be ruled out. In a later analysis, 15,000 to 20,000 TCR beta sequences were associated with specific HLA alleles at a false discovery rate of 0.05. When HLA alleles, especially DR and DQ, strongly co-occurred, TCR associations were difficult to assign to individual alleles. Roughly uniform sequencing depth across donors was assumed in presence/absence analyses, although this assumption may not hold. The authors suggested that the approach could potentially be generalized to other disease states and immunological phenotypes. In a later analysis, several top co-occurrence clusters were reported to appear linked to parvovirus B19, influenza, CMV and Epstein-Barr virus. The only immune exposure information available for the cohort was CMV serostatus.

The sequence is built from TRBV5-1 and TRBJ1-4; the D gene is not confidently resolved. This clonotype was obtained from a girl aged 5-17 years in good health and CMV-seronegative. Specimen: PBMCs. Read as DNA, the sequence is TGCGCCAGCAGCGTATCGGGGAGTAATGAAAAACTGTTTTTT. Its translation is CASSVSGSNEKLFF. With the portions outside the CDR3 filled from the reference TRBV5-1 and TRBJ1-4 genes, the complete variable region becomes KAGVTQTPRYLIKTRGQQVTLSCSPISGHRSVSWYQQTPGQGLQFLFEYFSETQRNKGNFPGRFSGRQFSNSRSEMNVSTLELGDSALYLCASSVSGSNEKLFFGSGTQLSVL.